This T cell receptor (beta chain) was captured by sequencing in a study of cytomegalovirus exposure and HLA in healthy donors. It was healthy bone marrow donors who served as donors. This clone was found once. As yet, its antigen is unknown. The PCR made use of 60 Vbeta and 13 Jbeta primers. The table came from immunoSEQ multiplex PCR; TCRdb's copy has only in-frame clones and leaves some out. Of roughly 100,000 clones listed, roughly four fifths were seen once; the top ten hold about 1.6%. Broader study findings: Donor immune exposure was known only as CMV serostatus. TCR beta sequences reportedly predicted most subjects' HLA-A and HLA-B alleles accurately. Links to common viral pathogens appeared, in a later analysis, for several of the most significant clusters.

This receptor was obtained from a man aged 50 to 60 in good health and CMV-seronegative. Sequencing was done on a sample of PBMCs.

CDR3: CASKGVWGEKLFF. DNA of the CDR3: TGTGCCAGCAAGGGGGTTTGGGGTGAAAAACTGTTTTTT. This sequence joins TRBV2 and TRBJ1-4; D perhaps matches TRBD1 (6 bases). Germline V CDR1 and CDR2: SNHLY, FYNNEI. This CDR3 contains 13 residues. Between the trimmed V and J ends, which lost 7 bases and 7 bases, there was a span of 13 bases. Full variable domain (outside the CDR3, taken from reference TRBV2 and TRBJ1-4): EPEVTQTPSHQVTQMGQEVILRCVPISNHLYFYWYRQILGQKVEFLVSFYNNEISEKSEIFDDQFSVERPDGSNFTLKIRSTKLEDSAMYFCASKGVWGEKLFFGSGTQLSVL.